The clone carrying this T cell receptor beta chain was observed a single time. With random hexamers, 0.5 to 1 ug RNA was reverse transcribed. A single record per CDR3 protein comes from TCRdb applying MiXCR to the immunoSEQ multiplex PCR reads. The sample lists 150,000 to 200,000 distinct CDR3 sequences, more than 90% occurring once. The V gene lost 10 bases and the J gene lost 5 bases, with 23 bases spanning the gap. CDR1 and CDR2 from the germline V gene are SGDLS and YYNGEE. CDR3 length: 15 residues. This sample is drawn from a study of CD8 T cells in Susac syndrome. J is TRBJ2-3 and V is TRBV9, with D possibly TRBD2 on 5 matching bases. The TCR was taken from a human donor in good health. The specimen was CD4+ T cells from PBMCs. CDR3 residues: CASSGLGGEVDTQYF. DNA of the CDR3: TGTGCCTCAAGCGGTCTAGGCGGAGAAGTAGATACGCAGTATTTT.